These 22 T cell receptor beta chains were all obtained from the same sample, sequenced in a study of radiation and T cells in renal cell carcinoma. Indicated time point: baseline pretreatment blood. Specified treatment: 15 Gy SBRT to primary tumor, nephrectomy 4 weeks later. Using immunoSEQ multiplex PCR, the repertoire was profiled, and TCRdb retains in-frame clones only, with some absent. The sample carries 100,000 to 150,000 clones, roughly 80% recorded once. The sequences come from blood, collected from a patient whose treatment included radiotherapy and nephrectomy. These receptors all come from a woman aged 55 to 70 with renal cell carcinoma.

In the case of this clone: This same CDR3 is encoded by further DNA sequences in the sample. This chain links TRBV19 with TRBJ2-3; D remains ambiguous. V dropped 5 bases and J dropped 3 bases, with 6 bases sitting between them. The CDR3 sequence is 12 residues long. Germline CDR1 LNHDA, CDR2 SQIVND (reference sequence). The CDR3 nucleotides read TGTGCCAGTAGTTTCTCGACAGATACGCAGTATTTT. This sequence encodes CASSFSTDTQYF.

The chain combines TRBV15 with TRBJ2-3, with a possible D match to TRBD1 (5 bases). Germline lookup yields CDR1 LNHNV and CDR2 YYDKDF (reference sequence). The CDR3 extends over 14 amino acids. Trimming shortened V by 1 base and J by 3 bases, and 8 bases separated the two germline ends. For the CDR3, the DNA is TGTGCCACCAGCAGAGGACAGTCGACAGATACGCAGTATTTT. It is translated as CATSRGQSTDTQYF.

The chain couples TRBV18 to TRBJ2-5, with a tentative D call TRBD1 (6 bases). Germline lookup yields CDR1 KGHSH and CDR2 LQKENI. The CDR3 totals 13 residues. V gave up 4 bases and J gave up 2 bases, with 8 bases separating them. The CDR3 spells CASSRGQQETQYF. In DNA, the CDR3 is TGTGCCAGCTCACGAGGACAGCAAGAGACCCAGTACTTC.

This chain connects TRBV18 to TRBJ2-1, with D possibly TRBD2 on 7 matching bases. V was pared by 3 bases and J by 6 bases, with 18 bases between. Germline CDR1 reads KGHSH; CDR2 reads LQKENI. The CDR3 spans 16 residues. In DNA form, the CDR3 reads TGTGCCAGCTCACCCCTGGGGGGGCCCGACACCAATGAGCAGTTCTTC. This translates into CASSPLGGPDTNEQFF.

The rearrangement uses TRBV9 and TRBJ2-4; 7 nucleotides align to TRBD2. Trimming removed 4 bases from V and 9 bases from J; junction bases left unmatched: 16. This CDR3 spans 16 amino acids. Germline V gives CDR1 SGDLS, CDR2 YYNGEE. CDR3 nucleotides: TGTGCCAGCAGCCCCCGTCGGGTGGGAGGGCCGAGCATTCAGTACTTC. Translated: CASSPRRVGGPSIQYF.

This chain uses TRBV28 with TRBJ2-2; TRBD1 might be the D (5 bases). CDR1 is MDHEN and CDR2 is SYDVKM in the germline V gene. This CDR3 has 15 amino acids. Trimming cost V 5 bases and J 2 bases, with 12 bases left between them. The CDR3 spells CASSATVFNTGELFF. CDR3 DNA sequence: TGTGCCAGCAGTGCGACAGTCTTCAACACCGGGGAGCTGTTTTTT.

The chain joins TRBV5-1 to TRBJ1-3; possibly TRBD1 for D (5 bases). The V gene lost 3 bases and the J gene lost 3 bases, with 13 bases spanning the gap. This CDR3 contains 15 residues. From germline, CDR1 is SGHRS and CDR2 YFSETQ. The chain's CDR3 is CASSSQRTFGNTIYF. The DNA of the CDR3 is TGCGCCAGCAGCTCCCAGAGGACATTTGGAAACACCATATATTTT.

The chain combines TRBV28 with TRBJ2-7, with D possibly being TRBD1 (6 bases). The CDR3 has 13 residues. The germline V gene has CDR1 MDHEN and CDR2 SYDVKM. The ends were cut back, 11 bases at V and 2 bases at J, with 16 bases in the middle. CDR3 bases: TGTGCCGCAGGGTGGCAGGGGACCTACGAGCAGTACTTC. Its protein is CAAGWQGTYEQYF.

V usage is TRBV7-3 and J usage is TRBJ2-2, with 15 bases that match TRBD2. The CDR3 is made up of 17 amino acids. With 5 bases clipped from V and 1 base from J, the junction kept 2 bases outside the gene matches. From germline, CDR1 is SGHTA and CDR2 FQGTGA. The DNA for the CDR3 is TGTGCCAGCAGCCGGACTAGCGGGAGGGAGAACACCGGGGAGCTGTTTTTT. Its protein is CASSRTSGRENTGELFF. Full variable domain (rest looked up from reference TRBV7-3 and TRBJ2-2): GAGVSQTPSNKVTEKGKYVELRCDPISGHTALYWYRQSLGQGPEFLIYFQGTGAADDSGLPNDRFFAVRPEGSVSTLKIQRTERGDSAVYLCASSRTSGRENTGELFFGEGSRLTVL.

This chain uses TRBV28 with TRBJ2-7; D is possibly TRBD1 or TRBD2 (5 bases each). The CDR3 covers 13 residues. From germline, CDR1 is MDHEN and CDR2 SYDVKM. Trimming took off 5 bases at V and 6 bases at J, with 14 bases between the two ends. This CDR3 is CASSPWGRGEQYF. The CDR3 DNA reads TGTGCCAGCAGTCCTTGGGGCCGGGGCGAGCAGTACTTC.

This clone showed up just once. The chain joins TRBV28 to TRBJ2-7; D remains unclear. Germline-derived CDR1 and CDR2 are MDHEN and SYDVKM. This CDR3 spans 15 amino acids. V gave up 6 bases and J gave up 8 bases, with 23 bases separating them. CDR3 nucleotides: TGTGCCAGCAGCTCTCCAGACACATCTCGAAGGAAGCAGTACTTC. This encodes CASSSPDTSRRKQYF. Combining the CDR3 with reference TRBV28 and TRBJ2-7 gives the whole variable domain DVKVTQSSRYLVKRTGEKVFLECVQDMDHENMFWYRQDPGLGLRLIYFSYDVKMKEKGDIPEGYSVSREKKERFSLILESASTNQTSMYLCASSSPDTSRRKQYFGPGTRLTVT.

The chain recombines TRBV15 with TRBJ2-7; possibly TRBD1 or TRBD2 for D (5 bases each). CDR1 is LNHNV and CDR2 is YYDKDF in the germline V gene (reference sequence). This CDR3 has 15 residues. Trimming left V 2 bases short and J 0 bases short, with 11 bases between. CDR3 coding DNA: TGTGCCACCAGCAGATCGGGACGTAGCTCCTACGAGCAGTACTTC. As protein: CATSRSGRSSYEQYF.

The CDR3 DNA is TGTGCCAGTAGTATTACCGGGACAGGGGGCATTGAGCAGTTCTTC. Translation gives CASSITGTGGIEQFF. This rearrangement joins TRBV19 to TRBJ2-1; 12 nucleotides match TRBD1. The germline V gene has CDR1 LNHDA and CDR2 SQIVND (reference sequence). V shed 3 bases and J 9 bases; nucleotides not matched to a gene: 6. This CDR3 is built from 15 residues.

The chain carries TRBV7-2 and TRBJ2-2, with 11 bases identical to TRBD1. Germline lookup yields CDR1 SGHTA and CDR2 FQGNSA. This CDR3 has 16 amino acids. J lost 6 bases, V lost 2 bases, and 5 bases had no gene match. The chain's CDR3 is CASSLPPGQGAGELFF. The CDR3 nucleotides are TGTGCCAGCAGCTTACCACCGGGACAGGGGGCCGGGGAGCTGTTTTTT.

The chain uses TRBV10-3 and TRBJ1-1; 8 bases map to TRBD1. Germline V gives CDR1 ENHRY, CDR2 SYGVKD. The CDR3 runs to 14 residues. Losses at the gene ends were 6 bases for V and 4 bases for J; bases not matched to a gene: 7. CDR3 amino acids: CAISPGQGGTEAFF. CDR3 bases: TGTGCCATCAGCCCCGGACAGGGCGGCACTGAAGCTTTCTTT.

The chain couples TRBV15 to TRBJ2-7; the D is unclear. The germline V and J ends were trimmed by 0 bases and 6 bases, with 15 bases remaining between them. This CDR3 has 15 amino acids. Germline CDR1 and CDR2: LNHNV and YYDKDF (reference sequence). The CDR3 loop is CATSRDGVVGFEQYF. DNA for the CDR3: TGTGCCACCAGCAGAGATGGTGTGGTCGGGTTCGAGCAGTACTTC.

In the case of this clone: The junction departs from germline at one end; a sequencing error may be responsible. This chain joins TRBV4-1 and TRBJ2-3, with 8 bases that match TRBD2. The CDR3 has 14 residues. Germline CDR1 is MGHRA and CDR2 is YSYEKL. In DNA form, the CDR3 reads TGCGCCAGCAGACAAGCGGGGGCCTCAGATACGCAGTATTTT. Amino acids: CASRQAGASDTQYF.

The chain carries TRBV7-8 and TRBJ1-5; D might be TRBD1 (5 bases). This CDR3 comprises 15 residues. Trimming removed 3 bases at V and 7 bases at J, with 16 bases between. Germline lookup yields CDR1 SGHVS and CDR2 FQNEAQ. The CDR3, as DNA: TGTGCCAGCAGCTTGTTGCAGGGAGCGAGGCAGCCCCAGCATTTT. Protein product: CASSLLQGARQPQHF.

The chain couples TRBV4-1 to TRBJ1-2, with 8 positions matching TRBD1. Germline V CDR1 and CDR2: MGHRA, YSYEKL. Trimming at V came to 0 bases and at J to 7 bases, leaving 7 bases not matched to a gene. This CDR3 contains 15 residues. The CDR3 loop reads CASSQDMTGAGGYTF. The CDR3 nucleotides are TGCGCCAGCAGCCAAGACATGACAGGGGCGGGTGGCTACACCTTC.

CDR3 protein: CASSASSGRRDNEQFF. Here the CDR3 DNA reads TGTGCCAGCAGCGCCAGTAGCGGGAGGAGGGACAATGAGCAGTTCTTC. The rearrangement links TRBV9 to TRBJ2-1; 10 nucleotides agree with TRBD2. This CDR3 has 16 residues. In germline, CDR1 is SGDLS, CDR2 YYNGEE. V trimming: 3 bases; J trimming: 5 bases; junction bases outside the gene matches: 8.

The rearrangement joins TRBV28 to TRBJ2-7; either TRBD1 or TRBD2 may supply D (5 bases each). The germline V gene encodes CDR1 MDHEN and CDR2 SYDVKM. V lost 4 bases to trimming and J lost 3 bases, with 16 bases between them. The CDR3 is 15 amino acids. DNA of the CDR3: TGTGCCAGCAGTTCCCCCTCGGGGCAGGGCTACGAGCAGTACTTC. Translated, it gives CASSSPSGQGYEQYF.

This chain uses TRBV2 with TRBJ2-2; D remains ambiguous. The germline gives CDR1 SNHLY, CDR2 FYNNEI. The V end was cut by 9 bases, the J end by 4 bases, with 12 bases between. CDR3 length: 13 residues. The CDR3 nucleotides read TGTGCCAGTGCGCGAGAGATCACCGGGGAGCTGTTTTTT. This codes for CASAREITGELFF.